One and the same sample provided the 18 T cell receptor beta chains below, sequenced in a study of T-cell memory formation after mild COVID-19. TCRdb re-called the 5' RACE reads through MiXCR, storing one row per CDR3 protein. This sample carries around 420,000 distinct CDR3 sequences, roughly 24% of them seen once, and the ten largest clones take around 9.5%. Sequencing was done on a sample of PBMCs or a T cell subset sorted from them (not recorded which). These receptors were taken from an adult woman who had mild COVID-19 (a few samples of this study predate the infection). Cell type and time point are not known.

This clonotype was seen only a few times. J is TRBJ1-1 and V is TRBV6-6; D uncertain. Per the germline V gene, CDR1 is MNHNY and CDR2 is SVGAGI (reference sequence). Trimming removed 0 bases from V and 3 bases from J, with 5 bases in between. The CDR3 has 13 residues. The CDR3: CASSYSLYTEAFF. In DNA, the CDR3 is TGTGCCAGCAGTTACTCGTTGTACACTGAAGCTTTCTTT.

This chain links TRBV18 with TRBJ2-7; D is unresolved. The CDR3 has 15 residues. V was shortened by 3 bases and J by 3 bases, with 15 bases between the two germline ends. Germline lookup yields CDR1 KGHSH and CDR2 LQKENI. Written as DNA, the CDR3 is TGTGCCAGCTCACCGAAAATCGGGTCGATCTACGAGCAGTACTTC. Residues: CASSPKIGSIYEQYF. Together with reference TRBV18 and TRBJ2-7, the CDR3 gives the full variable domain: NAGVMQNPRHLVRRRGQEARLRCSPMKGHSHVYWYRQLPEEGLKFMVYLQKENIIDESGMPKERFSAEFPKEGPSILRIQQVVRGDSAAYFCASSPKIGSIYEQYFGPGTRLTVT.

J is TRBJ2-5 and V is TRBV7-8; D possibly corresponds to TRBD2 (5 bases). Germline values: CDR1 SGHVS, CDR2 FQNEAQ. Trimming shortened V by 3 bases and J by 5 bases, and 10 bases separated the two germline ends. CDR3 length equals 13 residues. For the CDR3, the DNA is TGTGCCAGCAGCTTTAGGAGGTGGGAGACCCAGTACTTC. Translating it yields CASSFRRWETQYF.

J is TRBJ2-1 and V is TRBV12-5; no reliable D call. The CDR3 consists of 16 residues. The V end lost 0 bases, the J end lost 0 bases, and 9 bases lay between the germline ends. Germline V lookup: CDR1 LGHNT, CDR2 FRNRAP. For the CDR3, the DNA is TGTGCTAGTGGTTTGGTACTATCGAGCTCCTACAATGAGCAGTTCTTC. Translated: CASGLVLSSSYNEQFF.

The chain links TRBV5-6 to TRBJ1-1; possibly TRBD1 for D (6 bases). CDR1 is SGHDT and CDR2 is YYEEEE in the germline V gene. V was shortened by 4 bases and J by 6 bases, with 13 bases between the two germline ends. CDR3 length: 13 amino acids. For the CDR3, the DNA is TGTGCCAGCAGCCTGGTGGGGGCGGCTGAAGCTTTCTTT. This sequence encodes CASSLVGAAEAFF.

The CDR3 nucleotides read TGTGCCAGCAGTTATGTGAGGGGCGGAGGGGCCAACGTCCTGACTTTC. This translates into CASSYVRGGGANVLTF. The chain couples TRBV6-6 to TRBJ2-6, with D perhaps being TRBD1 or TRBD2 (5 bases each). The CDR3 consists of 16 residues. Germline V gene lookup returns CDR1 MNHNY and CDR2 SVGAGI (reference sequence). V was pared by 3 bases and J by 4 bases, with 13 bases between.

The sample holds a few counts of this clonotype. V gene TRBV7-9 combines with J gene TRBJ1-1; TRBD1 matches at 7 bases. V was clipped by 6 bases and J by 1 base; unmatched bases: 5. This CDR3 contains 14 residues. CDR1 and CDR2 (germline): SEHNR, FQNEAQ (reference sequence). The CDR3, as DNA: TGTGCCAGCAGGCCTCGACAGGGGAACACTGAAGCTTTCTTT. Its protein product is CASRPRQGNTEAFF.

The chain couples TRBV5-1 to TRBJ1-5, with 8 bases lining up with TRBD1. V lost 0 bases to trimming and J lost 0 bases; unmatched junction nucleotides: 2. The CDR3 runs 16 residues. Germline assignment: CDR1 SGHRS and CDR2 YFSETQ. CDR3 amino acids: CASSLGTGNSNQPQHF. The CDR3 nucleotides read TGCGCCAGCAGCTTGGGGACAGGGAATAGCAATCAGCCCCAGCATTTT.

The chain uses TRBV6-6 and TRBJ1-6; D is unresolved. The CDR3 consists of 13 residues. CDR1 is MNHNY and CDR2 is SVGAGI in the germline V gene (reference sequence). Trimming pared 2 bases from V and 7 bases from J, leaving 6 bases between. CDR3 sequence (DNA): TGTGCCAGCAGTTACGGAAGGAATTCACCCCTCCACTTT. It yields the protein CASSYGRNSPLHF.

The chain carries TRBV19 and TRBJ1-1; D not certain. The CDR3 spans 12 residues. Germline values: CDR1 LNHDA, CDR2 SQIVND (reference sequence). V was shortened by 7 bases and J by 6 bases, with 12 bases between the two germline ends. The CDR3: CASTPGLPEAFF. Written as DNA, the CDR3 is TGTGCCAGTACCCCCGGACTGCCTGAAGCTTTCTTT.

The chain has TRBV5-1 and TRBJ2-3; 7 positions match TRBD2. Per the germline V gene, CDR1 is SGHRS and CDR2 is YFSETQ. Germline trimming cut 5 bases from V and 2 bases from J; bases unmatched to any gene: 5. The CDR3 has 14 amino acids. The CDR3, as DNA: TGCGCCAGCAGACCTAGCGGCGTCACAGATACGCAGTATTTT. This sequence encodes CASRPSGVTDTQYF.

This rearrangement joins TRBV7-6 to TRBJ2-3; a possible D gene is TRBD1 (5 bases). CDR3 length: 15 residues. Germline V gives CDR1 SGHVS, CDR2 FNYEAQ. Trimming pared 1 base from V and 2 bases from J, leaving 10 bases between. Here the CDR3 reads CASSLGQGPTDTQYF. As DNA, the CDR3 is TGTGCCAGCAGCTTAGGTCAGGGCCCCACAGATACGCAGTATTTT.

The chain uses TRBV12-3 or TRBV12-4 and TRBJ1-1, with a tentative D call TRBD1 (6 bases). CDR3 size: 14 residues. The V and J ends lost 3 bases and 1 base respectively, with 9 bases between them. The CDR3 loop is CASSLHRANTEAFF. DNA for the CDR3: TGTGCCAGCAGTTTGCACAGGGCGAACACTGAAGCTTTCTTT.

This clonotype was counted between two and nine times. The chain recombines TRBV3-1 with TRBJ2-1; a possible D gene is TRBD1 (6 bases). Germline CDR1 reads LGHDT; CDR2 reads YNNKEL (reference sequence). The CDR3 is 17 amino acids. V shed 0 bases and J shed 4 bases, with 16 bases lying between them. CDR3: CASSQDLQGWGYNEQFF. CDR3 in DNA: TGTGCCAGCAGCCAAGACCTACAGGGATGGGGATACAATGAGCAGTTCTTC.

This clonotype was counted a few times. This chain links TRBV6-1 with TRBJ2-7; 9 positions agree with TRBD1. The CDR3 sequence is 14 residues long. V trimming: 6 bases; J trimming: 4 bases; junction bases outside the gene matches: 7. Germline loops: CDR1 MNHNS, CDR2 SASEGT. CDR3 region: CASRPGQGPYEQYF. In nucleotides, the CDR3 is TGTGCCAGCAGGCCGGGACAGGGTCCTTACGAGCAGTACTTC.

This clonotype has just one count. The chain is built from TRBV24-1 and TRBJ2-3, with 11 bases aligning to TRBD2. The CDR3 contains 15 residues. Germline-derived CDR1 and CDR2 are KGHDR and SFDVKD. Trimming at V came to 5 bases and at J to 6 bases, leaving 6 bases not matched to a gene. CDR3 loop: CATSAGTSGRDTQYF. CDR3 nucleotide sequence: TGTGCCACCAGTGCCGGGACTAGCGGTAGGGATACGCAGTATTTT.

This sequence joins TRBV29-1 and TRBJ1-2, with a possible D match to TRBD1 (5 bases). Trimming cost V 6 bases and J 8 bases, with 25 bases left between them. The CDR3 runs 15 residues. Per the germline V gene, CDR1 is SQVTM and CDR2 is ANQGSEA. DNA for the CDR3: TGCAGCGTGTACGGTACTGGGGCGTCAGACGAGGGCTACACCTTC. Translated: CSVYGTGASDEGYTF.

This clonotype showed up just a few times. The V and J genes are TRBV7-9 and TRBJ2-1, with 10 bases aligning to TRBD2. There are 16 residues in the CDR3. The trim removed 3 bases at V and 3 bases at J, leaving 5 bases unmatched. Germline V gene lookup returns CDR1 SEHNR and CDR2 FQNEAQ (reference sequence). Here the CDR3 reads CASSFVAGGLYNEQFF. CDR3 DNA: TGTGCCAGCAGCTTCGTAGCGGGGGGACTCTACAATGAGCAGTTCTTC.